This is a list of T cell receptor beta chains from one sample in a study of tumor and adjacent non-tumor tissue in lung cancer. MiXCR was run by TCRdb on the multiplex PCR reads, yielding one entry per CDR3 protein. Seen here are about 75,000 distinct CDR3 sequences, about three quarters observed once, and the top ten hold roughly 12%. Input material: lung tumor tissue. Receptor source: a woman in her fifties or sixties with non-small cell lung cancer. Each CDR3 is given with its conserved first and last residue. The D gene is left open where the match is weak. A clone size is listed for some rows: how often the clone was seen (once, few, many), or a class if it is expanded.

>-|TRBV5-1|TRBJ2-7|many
TGCGCCAGCAGCTTGCAAGACAGGTTCTCCTACGAGCAGTACTTC
CASSLQDRFSYEQYF
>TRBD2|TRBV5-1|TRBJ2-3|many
TGCGCCAGCAGCTTGGGACTAGCGGGAGGGAGAAGCACAGATACGCAGTATTTT
CASSLGLAGGRSTDTQYF
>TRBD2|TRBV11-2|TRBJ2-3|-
TGTGCCAGCAGTTTCGGCGGGAGGGCAAATGATACGCAGTATTTT
CASSFGGRANDTQYF
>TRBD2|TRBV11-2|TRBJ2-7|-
TGTGCTAGCATCTTGAGCGGGAGTACCAACGAGCAATACTTC
CASILSGSTNEQYF
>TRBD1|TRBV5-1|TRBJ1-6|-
TGCGCCAGCAGCCTTGGACAGGCGGGAAATTCACTCCTCCCCTTT
CASSLGQAGNSLLPF
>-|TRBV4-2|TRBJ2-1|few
TGTGCCAACAGCCAAGACGCAGGAGGGCCCAATGAGCAGTTCTTC
CANSQDAGGPNEQFF
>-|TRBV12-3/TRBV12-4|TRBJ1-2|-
TGTGCCAGCACGATGGACAATAACTATGGCTACACCTTC
CASTMDNNYGYTF
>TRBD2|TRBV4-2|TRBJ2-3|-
TGTGCCAACAGTCAAGGGCGCGGGAGCGGGGCAGATACGCAGTATTTT
CANSQGRGSGADTQYF
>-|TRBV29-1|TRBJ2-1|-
TGCAGCGTCGAAGAAAAAAGGCGGGAGCAGTTCTTC
CSVEEKRREQFF
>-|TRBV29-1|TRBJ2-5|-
TGCAGCATTGTCTGGACCGGGTACCAAGAGACCCAGTACTTC
CSIVWTGYQETQYF
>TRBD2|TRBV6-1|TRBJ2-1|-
TGTGTCAGCAGTTCTCTAGCGGGAGGGTACAATGAGCAGTTTTTC
CVSSSLAGGYNEQFF